This T cell receptor (beta chain) was observed in a study of blood T cells in healthy people across ages. Study-wide results and caveats: Unsorted PBMCs prevented conclusive naive versus antigen-experienced comparison.

Trimming shortened V by 1 base and J by 3 bases, and 10 bases separated the two germline ends. Germline V gives CDR1 LGHDT, CDR2 YNNKEL (reference sequence). The CDR3 sequence is 14 residues long. Alongside a J-beta primer mix, a sample-barcoded 5' primer served in a second PCR lasting 7 to 11 cycles. One entry per CDR3 protein results from TCRdb running MiXCR on the 5' RACE reads. The data hold over 700,000 distinct CDR3 sequences, with roughly 50% observed a single time. This clonotype was observed many times. As yet, its antigen is unknown. Individuals who donated were healthy Caucasians from Russia aged roughly 6 to 100. Extractions gave at least 5.5 micrograms of total RNA per sample.

This clonotype was obtained from an older man in good health. The chain combines TRBV3-1 with TRBJ2-7; D is perhaps TRBD2 (5 bases). Specimen: blood. The CDR3 sequence is CASSQGGAIYEQYF. In nucleotides, the CDR3 is TGTGCCAGCAGCCAAGGGGGAGCGATCTACGAGCAGTACTTC.